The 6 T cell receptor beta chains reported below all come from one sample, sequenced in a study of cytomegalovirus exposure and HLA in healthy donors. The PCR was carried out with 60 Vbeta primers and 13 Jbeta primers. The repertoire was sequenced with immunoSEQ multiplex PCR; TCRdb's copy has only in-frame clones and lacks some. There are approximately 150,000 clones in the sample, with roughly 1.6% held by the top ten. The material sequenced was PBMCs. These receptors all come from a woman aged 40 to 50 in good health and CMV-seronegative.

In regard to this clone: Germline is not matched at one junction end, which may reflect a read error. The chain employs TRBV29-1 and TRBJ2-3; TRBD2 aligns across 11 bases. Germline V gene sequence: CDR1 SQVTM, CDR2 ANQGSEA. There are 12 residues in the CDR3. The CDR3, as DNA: TGCAGCGTGCTGACTAGCGGGGATACGCGGTATTTT. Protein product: CSVLTSGDTRYF.

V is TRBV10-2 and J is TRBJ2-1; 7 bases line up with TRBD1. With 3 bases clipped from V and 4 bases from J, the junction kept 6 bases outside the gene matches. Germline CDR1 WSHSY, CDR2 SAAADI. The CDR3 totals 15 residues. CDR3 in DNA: TGCGCCAGCAGTGATAGGGCAGGGGGTTACAATGAGCAGTTCTTC. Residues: CASSDRAGGYNEQFF.

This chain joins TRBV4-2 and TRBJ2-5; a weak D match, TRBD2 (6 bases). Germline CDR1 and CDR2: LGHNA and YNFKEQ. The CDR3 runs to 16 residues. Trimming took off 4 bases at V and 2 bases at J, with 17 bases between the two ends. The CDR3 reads CASSRSSAGKQETQYF. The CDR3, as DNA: TGTGCCAGCAGCCGCAGCTCGGCGGGGAAACAAGAGACCCAGTACTTC.

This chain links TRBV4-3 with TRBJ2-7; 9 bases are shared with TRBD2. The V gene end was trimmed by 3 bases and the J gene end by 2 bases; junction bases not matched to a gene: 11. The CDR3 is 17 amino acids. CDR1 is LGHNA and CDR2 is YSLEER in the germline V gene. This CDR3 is CASSHGRGSGGTYEQYF. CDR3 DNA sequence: TGCGCCAGCAGCCATGGCAGGGGTAGCGGGGGAACCTACGAGCAGTACTTC.

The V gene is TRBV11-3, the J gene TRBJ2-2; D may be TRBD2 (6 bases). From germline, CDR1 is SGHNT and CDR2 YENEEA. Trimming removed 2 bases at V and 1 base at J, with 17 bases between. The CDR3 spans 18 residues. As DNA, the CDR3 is TGTGCCAGCAGCTTACATTCCGGACTATGGCTGAACACCGGGGAGCTGTTTTTT. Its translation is CASSLHSGLWLNTGELFF.

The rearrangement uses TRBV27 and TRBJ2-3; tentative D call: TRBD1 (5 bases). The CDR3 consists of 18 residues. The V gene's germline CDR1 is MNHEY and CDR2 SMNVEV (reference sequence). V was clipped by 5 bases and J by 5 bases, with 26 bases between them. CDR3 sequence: CASSRYPNPRVMGDTQYF. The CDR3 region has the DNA TGTGCCAGCAGTCGATACCCCAACCCCAGGGTAATGGGAGATACGCAGTATTTT.